This TCR beta chain emerged from a study of T cells in Graves' hyperthyroidism and ophthalmopathy. About the research overall: Blood was drawn when the patient was first diagnosed and still untreated.

Amplified TCR beta CDR3 regions derived from RNA transcripts. In the first-round RT-PCR of the TCR CDR3, the HTBI primer set was used. TCRdb used MiXCR to reprocess the multiplex PCR reads, holding one entry per CDR3 protein. The sample consists of approximately 600,000 distinct CDR3 sequences, roughly 15% of them appearing once. Trimming cost V 0 bases and J 2 bases, with 10 bases left between them. The CDR3 contains 15 residues. The germline V gene encodes CDR1 KGHSH and CDR2 LQKENI. The sequence was collected from a woman aged 40 to 50 with Graves' ophthalmopathy. What was sequenced was blood. The V gene is TRBV18, the J gene TRBJ1-1; no reliable D call. The CDR3 DNA reads as TGTGCCAGCTCACCACCGTTTCGGAGCAACACTGAAGCTTTCTTT. Its translation is CASSPPFRSNTEAFF.